Each of the 29 T cell receptor beta chains below was sequenced from the same sample in a study of long-term antiretroviral therapy in people with HIV. Survey level was the resolution at which the v3.0 immunoSEQ assay ran. The repertoire was sequenced with immunoSEQ multiplex PCR; TCRdb's copy has only in-frame clones and lacks some. The table shows 8,500 to 14,000 clones, with about 89% occurring only once. Sequences were derived from unsorted PBMCs, sampled 0.2 years before starting antiretroviral therapy. The receptors here all came from a woman aged 40 to 50 with HIV.

The J gene is TRBJ1-1, the V gene TRBV19, with unresolved D. This CDR3 is built from 13 residues. V was clipped by 6 bases and J by 1 base, with 9 bases between them. The germline gives CDR1 LNHDA, CDR2 SQIVND (reference sequence). The CDR3 bases are TGTGCCAGTAGCGTAGACTCGAACACTGAAGCTTTCTTT. Translation gives CASSVDSNTEAFF.

This sequence joins TRBV4-3 and TRBJ2-7; 7 bases fit TRBD1. J gave up 0 bases and V 3 bases, and 8 bases lay outside the gene matches. The CDR3 runs 16 residues. Per the germline V gene, CDR1 is LGHNA and CDR2 is YSLEER. CDR3 loop: CASSQGLTGSSYEQYF. Here the CDR3 DNA reads TGCGCCAGCAGCCAGGGATTGACAGGGAGCTCCTACGAGCAGTACTTC.

The chain is built from TRBV7-9 and TRBJ2-1, with D possibly being TRBD1 or TRBD2 (6 bases each). The germline V and J ends were trimmed by 1 base and 0 bases, with 10 bases remaining between them. Per the germline V gene, CDR1 is SEHNR and CDR2 is FQNEAQ (reference sequence). The length of the CDR3 is 16 residues. The CDR3 loop reads CASSLGGASSYNEQFF. DNA for the CDR3: TGTGCCAGCAGCTTAGGGGGGGCCTCCTCCTACAATGAGCAGTTCTTC.

The chain combines TRBV18 with TRBJ2-3; D is possibly TRBD2 (5 bases). The V and J ends lost 2 bases and 3 bases respectively, with 15 bases between them. This CDR3 has 16 residues. Germline CDR1 reads KGHSH; CDR2 reads LQKENI. CDR3 residues: CASSPISFSGTDTQYF. For the CDR3, the DNA is TGTGCCAGCTCACCAATATCCTTCAGCGGAACAGATACGCAGTATTTT.

V is TRBV11-2 and J is TRBJ1-2; TRBD1 aligns across 8 bases. The CDR3 loop spans 13 amino acids. CDR1 and CDR2 (germline): SGHAT, FQNNGV. The V and J ends lost 5 bases and 8 bases, in that order; junction bases with no gene match: 7. The CDR3 region is CASSPTGDWGYTF. The CDR3 DNA reads as TGTGCCAGCAGCCCGACAGGGGATTGGGGCTACACCTTC.

The rearrangement joins TRBV5-1 to TRBJ1-5, with TRBD1 identical over 7 bases. V was pared by 2 bases and J by 0 bases, with 8 bases of the junction left unmatched. The CDR3 is made up of 17 amino acids. CDR1 and CDR2 from the germline V gene are SGHRS and YFSETQ. The CDR3 sequence is CASSLGDGDSSNQPQHF. Written as DNA, the CDR3 is TGCGCCAGCAGCTTAGGGGATGGGGACAGTAGCAATCAGCCCCAGCATTTT. The full variable domain, completed using reference TRBV5-1 and TRBJ1-5, is KAGVTQTPRYLIKTRGQQVTLSCSPISGHRSVSWYQQTPGQGLQFLFEYFSETQRNKGNFPGRFSGRQFSNSRSEMNVSTLELGDSALYLCASSLGDGDSSNQPQHFGDGTRLSIL.

The chain joins TRBV9 to TRBJ2-5, with D possibly matching TRBD2 (5 bases). V lost 0 bases and J 1 base, leaving 7 bases between the germline ends. The germline V gene has CDR1 SGDLS and CDR2 YYNGEE. This CDR3 is 14 amino acids long. CDR3 nucleotide sequence: TGTGCCAGCAGCGTAGGAGGAGGCCAAGAGACCCAGTACTTC. Translating it yields CASSVGGGQETQYF.

J is TRBJ2-1 and V is TRBV14; 7 positions match TRBD1. The germline V gene has CDR1 SGHDN and CDR2 FVKESK. J lost 5 bases, V lost 4 bases, and 8 bases had no gene match. CDR3 length equals 15 residues. CDR3: CASSLGGAYNNEQFF. CDR3 in DNA: TGTGCCAGCAGCCTAGGGGGCGCGTACAACAATGAGCAGTTCTTC.

The CDR3, as DNA: TGTGCCAGCAGTTGGACAGAATACAACACTGAAGCTTTCTTT. It encodes CASSWTEYNTEAFF. The chain combines TRBV7-9 with TRBJ1-1, with D tentatively TRBD1 (6 bases). The CDR3 is made up of 14 amino acids. V lost 6 bases and J 2 bases, leaving 13 bases between the germline ends. Per the germline V gene, CDR1 is SEHNR and CDR2 is FQNEAQ (reference sequence).

The chain links TRBV6-6 to TRBJ2-3; no clear D. V was trimmed by 0 bases and J by 0 bases, leaving 4 bases between them. The length of the CDR3 is 14 residues. CDR1 is MNHNY and CDR2 is SVGAGI in the germline V gene (reference sequence). The CDR3 sequence: CASSYSGSTDTQYF. CDR3 DNA sequence: TGTGCCAGCAGTTACTCGGGGAGCACAGATACGCAGTATTTT.

The gene calls are TRBV28 and TRBJ1-2, with unresolved D. The ends were cut back, 4 bases at V and 5 bases at J, with 14 bases in the middle. This CDR3 contains 14 residues. From germline, CDR1 is MDHEN and CDR2 SYDVKM. DNA of the CDR3: TGTGCCAGCAGTTCACGGGAAAGGCCTTATGGCTACACCTTC. This gives the protein CASSSRERPYGYTF.

The chain is built from TRBV6-5 and TRBJ1-1, with D perhaps matching TRBD1 (5 bases). CDR3 size: 14 residues. V lost 5 bases to trimming and J lost 5 bases, with 15 bases between them. Germline V gene sequence: CDR1 MNHEY, CDR2 SVGAGI. The CDR3: CASSRDPRGTEAFF. The CDR3 nucleotides read TGTGCCAGCAGTCGTGACCCTCGGGGGACTGAAGCTTTCTTT.

The chain is built from TRBV2 and TRBJ2-1; a weak D match, TRBD2 (5 bases). This CDR3 spans 14 amino acids. The V gene's germline CDR1 is SNHLY and CDR2 FYNNEI. V lost 1 base, J lost 9 bases, and 13 bases lay in between. This CDR3 reads CASSEELGNGEQFF. For the CDR3, the DNA is TGTGCCAGCAGTGAAGAACTAGGGAACGGTGAGCAGTTCTTC.

The chain links TRBV7-9 to TRBJ1-5, with 10 bases matching TRBD1. Trimming removed 3 bases from V and 4 bases from J; junction bases left unmatched: 9. CDR3 length equals 17 residues. The germline V gene has CDR1 SEHNR and CDR2 FQNEAQ (reference sequence). The CDR3 DNA is TGTGCCAGCAGCTTCAGGGCCGGGACAGGGGCGAATCAGCCCCAGCATTTT. Residues: CASSFRAGTGANQPQHF.

V usage is TRBV5-6 and J usage is TRBJ1-1; D possibly corresponds to TRBD1 (5 bases). V lost 4 bases and J lost 1, with 14 bases in between. Germline CDR1 SGHDT, CDR2 YYEEEE. CDR3 length: 15 amino acids. The DNA for the CDR3 is TGTGCCAGCAGCCTCACATATGGGGCGAACACTGAAGCTTTCTTT. It codes for CASSLTYGANTEAFF. The variable domain in full, with the rest retrieved from reference TRBV5-6 and TRBJ1-1, is DAGVTQSPTHLIKTRGQQVTLRCSPKSGHDTVSWYQQALGQGPQFIFQYYEEEERQRGNFPDRFSGHQFPNYSSELNVNALLLGDSALYLCASSLTYGANTEAFFGQGTRLTVV.

The V gene is TRBV7-9, the J gene TRBJ1-2, with a possible D match to TRBD1 (6 bases). The germline V gene has CDR1 SEHNR and CDR2 FQNEAQ (reference sequence). CDR3 length equals 15 residues. Between the trimmed V and J ends, which lost 1 base and 2 bases, there was a span of 11 bases. Here the CDR3 DNA reads TGTGCCAGCAGCTTAGTTGGCAGGGGCAACTATGGCTACACCTTC. Residues: CASSLVGRGNYGYTF.

The genes are TRBV18 and TRBJ2-5, with TRBD2 matching 12 bases. V lost 5 bases and J lost 4; bases outside the gene matches: 8. Germline V CDR1 and CDR2: KGHSH, LQKENI. This CDR3 has 16 amino acids. The CDR3, as DNA: TGTGCCAGCTCATACTCCGAGACTAGCGGGGGAGAGACCCAGTACTTC. Its translation is CASSYSETSGGETQYF.

The chain joins TRBV29-1 to TRBJ1-2; a weak D match, TRBD1 (5 bases). The CDR3 contains 12 residues. V was pared by 4 bases and J by 5 bases, with 11 bases between. In germline, CDR1 is SQVTM, CDR2 ANQGSEA. The CDR3 spells CSVGSRAYGYTF. The CDR3 DNA sequence: TGCAGCGTTGGAAGCAGGGCTTATGGCTACACCTTC.

CDR3 protein: CASSIKHSGNTIYF. The CDR3 DNA is TGTGCCAGTAGTATCAAGCACTCTGGAAACACCATATATTTT. V is TRBV19 and J is TRBJ1-3; D ambiguous. CDR1 and CDR2 (germline): LNHDA, SQIVND (reference sequence). V dropped 3 bases and J dropped 0 bases, with 6 bases sitting between them. The length of the CDR3 is 14 residues. Together with reference TRBV19 and TRBJ1-3, the CDR3 gives the full variable domain: DGGITQSPKYLFRKEGQNVTLSCEQNLNHDAMYWYRQDPGQGLRLIYYSQIVNDFQKGDIAEGYSVSREKKESFPLTVTSAQKNPTAFYLCASSIKHSGNTIYFGEGSWLTVV.

The chain links TRBV4-3 to TRBJ1-1; D unresolved. In germline, CDR1 is LGHNA, CDR2 YSLEER. The CDR3 consists of 13 residues. V was clipped by 0 bases and J by 10 bases, with 12 bases between them. The CDR3 here is CASSQDVGRGAFF. In nucleotides, the CDR3 is TGCGCCAGCAGCCAAGACGTTGGCCGGGGAGCTTTCTTT.

This chain links TRBV30 with TRBJ1-2; tentative D call: TRBD1 (5 bases). The V and J ends lost 8 bases and 2 bases respectively, with 6 bases between them. The CDR3 extends over 10 amino acids. Looked up from germline, CDR1 is GTSNPN and CDR2 is SVGIG (reference sequence). CDR3 amino acids: CAAGNYGYTF. CDR3 coding DNA: TGTGCCGCAGGGAACTATGGCTACACCTTC. Full variable domain (rest looked up from reference TRBV30 and TRBJ1-2): SQTIHQWPATLVQPVGSPLSLECTVEGTSNPNLYWYRQAAGRGLQLLFYSVGIGQISSEVPQNLSASRPQDRQFILSSKKLLLSDSGFYLCAAGNYGYTFGSGTRLTVV.

The rearrangement uses TRBV2 and TRBJ1-2; D is ambiguous. The CDR3 loop spans 14 amino acids. Germline assignment: CDR1 SNHLY and CDR2 FYNNEI. V lost 0 bases and J lost 4, with 9 bases in between. The DNA of the CDR3 is TGTGCCAGCAGTGAAGCGCCCAGTCTCTATGGCTACACCTTC. Translated: CASSEAPSLYGYTF. Drawing the rest from reference TRBV2 and TRBJ1-2, the complete variable domain is EPEVTQTPSHQVTQMGQEVILRCVPISNHLYFYWYRQILGQKVEFLVSFYNNEISEKSEIFDDQFSVERPDGSNFTLKIRSTKLEDSAMYFCASSEAPSLYGYTFGSGTRLTVV.

This rearrangement joins TRBV7-2 to TRBJ1-1; D is ambiguous. Deletions cut 6 bases from V and 1 base from J, with 3 bases between. The CDR3 totals 11 residues. Germline CDR1 and CDR2: SGHTA and FQGNSA. The CDR3 reads CASRGNTEAFF. Here the CDR3 DNA reads TGTGCCAGCAGGGGGAACACTGAAGCTTTCTTT.

This chain links TRBV30 with TRBJ1-2; 7 bases agree with TRBD1. Germline trimming cut 3 bases from V and 4 bases from J; bases unmatched to any gene: 8. CDR3 length equals 14 residues. The germline gives CDR1 GTSNPN, CDR2 SVGIG (reference sequence). The CDR3 region is CAWRTGGGGYGYTF. CDR3 sequence (DNA): TGTGCCTGGAGGACGGGAGGGGGCGGCTATGGCTACACCTTC. Together with reference TRBV30 and TRBJ1-2, the CDR3 gives the full variable domain: SQTIHQWPATLVQPVGSPLSLECTVEGTSNPNLYWYRQAAGRGLQLLFYSVGIGQISSEVPQNLSASRPQDRQFILSSKKLLLSDSGFYLCAWRTGGGGYGYTFGSGTRLTVV.

This clone was counted a single time. The V and J genes are TRBV7-9 and TRBJ2-6, with D perhaps TRBD2 (6 bases). Trimming removed 6 bases at V and 0 bases at J, with 15 bases between. Germline V gives CDR1 SEHNR, CDR2 FQNEAQ (reference sequence). CDR3 length: 17 residues. The CDR3 coding sequence is TGTGCCAGCAGGGTGGACGGGGGAAGCTCTGGGGCCAACGTCCTGACTTTC. Encoded protein: CASRVDGGSSGANVLTF.

The genes are TRBV18 and TRBJ2-1; tentative D call: TRBD2 (7 bases). There are 13 residues in the CDR3. The germline V gene encodes CDR1 KGHSH and CDR2 LQKENI. V lost 0 bases and J lost 10, with 10 bases in between. The CDR3 is CASSPPGGREQFF. Here the CDR3 DNA reads TGTGCCAGCTCACCACCGGGGGGGCGCGAGCAGTTCTTC.

The chain has TRBV7-2 and TRBJ1-1; D is possibly TRBD1 (5 bases). Per germline, CDR1 SGHTA and CDR2 FQGNSA. The CDR3 spans 15 residues. With 2 bases removed from V and 1 base from J, the gap between germline ends came to 11 bases. CDR3 sequence reads: CASSLLPQGNTEAFF. The CDR3 nucleotides are TGTGCCAGCAGCTTATTGCCCCAGGGGAACACTGAAGCTTTCTTT.

V usage is TRBV29-1 and J usage is TRBJ2-3; 9 bases match TRBD2. Germline CDR1 reads SQVTM; CDR2 reads ANQGSEA. This CDR3 comprises 13 residues. The V segment lost 5 bases and the J segment 8 bases; nucleotides outside the gene matches: 8. This CDR3 is CSVRSSGASTQYF. CDR3 nucleotide sequence: TGCAGCGTTAGGTCTAGCGGGGCGAGTACGCAGTATTTT.

The rearrangement uses TRBV27 and TRBJ2-3; 11 bases agree with TRBD2. V lost 5 bases and J lost 5; bases outside the gene matches: 9. The CDR3 runs 16 residues. Germline V gene lookup returns CDR1 MNHEY and CDR2 SMNVEV (reference sequence). CDR3 DNA sequence: TGTGCCAGCAGTCCCGTAGCGGGGGGGCCTATAGATACGCAGTATTTT. This encodes CASSPVAGGPIDTQYF.